This T cell receptor beta chain was profiled in a study of beta chain features in type 1 diabetes. On the study more broadly: Across all samples, approximately 110,000,000 sorted cells were examined.

Germline V gene lookup returns CDR1 GTSNPN and CDR2 SVGIG (reference sequence). CDR3 length equals 13 residues. The junction had 7 bases not matched to a gene; V was cut back by 4 bases and J by 5 bases. There was one heparinised blood draw per donor, averaging around 0.11 L. General observations from the study: Cells with high TCR expression could be over-represented by cDNA sequencing. TCRB CDR3 length was moderately but significantly reduced in all four CD4+ subsets of Type 1 diabetes patients.

About this clone: Antigen specificity is unknown.

Expressed TCRB transcripts got sequenced, as all isolated RNA was reverse transcribed. Method: immunoSEQ multiplex PCR; TCRdb's copy keeps in-frame clones and lacks some. The table lists 200,000 to 250,000 clones, more than 65% of them singletons. This rearrangement joins TRBV30 to TRBJ2-5; 7 nucleotides agree with TRBD2. Sequences were obtained from naive CD4+ T cells from blood. This sequence originates from a man aged 30 to 45 in good health. CDR3 protein: CAWTFAGGETQYF. The CDR3 DNA follows: TGTGCCTGGACCTTCGCCGGGGGGGAGACCCAGTACTTC.